The rows below give T cell receptor beta chains drawn from one sample of a study of CD8+CD57+ T cells in acquired aplastic anemia. TCRdb redid the calling of the reads with MiXCR, one entry per CDR3 protein. The repertoire includes around 430,000 distinct CDR3 sequences, roughly a third of them detected once, and less than 0.85% sits in the top ten. What was sequenced was sorted CD4+, CD8+, or CD8+CD57+ T cells (not recorded which) from PBMCs. These receptor sequences come from a human donor with aplastic anemia. CDR3s include the opening cysteine and the closing phenylalanine or tryptophan. The D gene is left open where the match is weak. Only part of the rows carry a size: once, few, many, or a class if the clone is expanded.

V	J	D	size	CDR3	DNA
TRBV2	TRBJ1-5	NA	NA	CASSEDSGGAQHF	TGTGCCAGCAGTGAAGACAGCGGGGGGGCCCAGCATTTT
TRBV25-1	TRBJ2-1	NA	NA	CAWSGGVTAYNEQFF	TGTGCCTGGAGTGGCGGAGTAACCGCCTACAATGAGCAGTTCTTC
TRBV10-1	TRBJ2-3	NA	NA	CASSLVLAGTDTQYF	TGCGCCAGCAGCTTGGTACTAGCCGGCACAGATACGCAGTATTTT
TRBV2	TRBJ2-7	TRBD2	NA	CASSVEAGVEYF	TGTGCCAGCAGTGTTGAAGCGGGAGTGGAGTACTTC
TRBV5-1	TRBJ2-7	TRBD1	NA	CASSPRQGVYEQYF	TGCGCCAGCAGCCCAAGACAGGGGGTCTACGAGCAGTACTTC
TRBV9	TRBJ2-5	TRBD2	NA	CASSAVAGRGAQYF	TGTGCCAGCAGCGCTGTAGCGGGCCGTGGGGCCCAGTACTTC
TRBV12-3/TRBV12-4	TRBJ1-2	NA	few	CAITQPPRGLDYGYTF	TGTGCCATTACCCAACCCCCCCGGGGGCTTGACTATGGCTACACCTTC
TRBV6-1	TRBJ1-1	NA	many	CASSTTGNTEAFF	TGCGCCAGCAGTACGACAGGGAACACTGAAGCTTTCTTT
TRBV20-1	TRBJ1-5	NA	many	CSARDRPDSNQPQHF	TGCAGTGCTAGAGATCGACCAGATAGCAATCAGCCCCAGCATTTT
TRBV2	TRBJ2-7	NA	many	CASSPASEPYEQYF	TGTGCCAGCAGTCCCGCTAGCGAGCCCTACGAGCAGTACTTC
TRBV6-1	TRBJ1-3	NA	few	CASAAGNTIYF	TGTGCCAGCGCAGCCGGAAACACCATATATTTT
TRBV20-1	TRBJ2-3	NA	NA	CSARDPRAGRTDTQYF	TGCAGTGCTAGAGATCCCCGGGCAGGGCGCACAGATACGCAGTATTTT
TRBV6-1	TRBJ1-1	TRBD1	few	CASRRQGRTEAFF	TGTGCCAGCAGACGACAGGGCAGGACTGAAGCTTTCTTT
TRBV24-1	TRBJ2-3	TRBD2	few	CATRRAGVDEQYF	TGTGCCACCAGGCGAGCGGGAGTCGATGAGCAGTATTTT
TRBV25-1	TRBJ2-7	NA	NA	CASSSLGTDSYEQYF	TGTGCCAGCAGCTCATTGGGCACGGACTCCTACGAGCAGTACTTC
TRBV7-9	TRBJ2-7	NA	many	CASRNSVHEQYF	TGTGCCAGCAGAAACAGCGTCCACGAGCAGTACTTC
TRBV12-3/TRBV12-4	TRBJ1-5	NA	few	CASSLSGNSNQPQHF	TGTGCCAGCAGTTTATCCGGGAATAGCAATCAGCCCCAGCATTTT
TRBV4-2	TRBJ1-6	TRBD1	NA	CASSPMGQGAGSPLQF	TGTGCCAGCAGCCCAATGGGACAGGGGGCTGGTTCACCCCTCCAATTT
TRBV25-1	TRBJ2-7	NA	NA	CASREAEPYEQYF	TGTGCCAGCAGAGAGGCGGAACCCTACGAGCAGTACTTC
TRBV20-1	TRBJ2-7	NA	NA	CSARDRGREPPYEQYF	TGCAGTGCTAGAGATCGGGGGCGGGAGCCTCCCTACGAGCAGTACTTC
TRBV5-1	TRBJ2-1	TRBD2	few	CASSEGTSDSYNEQFF	TGCGCCAGCAGCGAAGGGACTAGCGACTCCTACAATGAGCAGTTCTTC
TRBV2	TRBJ1-2	NA	NA	CASSLTSDSGYGYTF	TGTGCCAGCAGCCTTACCTCGGACAGTGGCTATGGCTACACCTTC